The rows below give T cell receptor beta chains drawn from one sample of a study of CXCR3-negative and CXCR3-positive naive CD8 T cells. From the 5' RACE reads, TCRdb lists one entry per CDR3 protein and no DNA. This sample's table has about 58,000 distinct CDR3 sequences. Specimen: naive CXCR3- CD8+ T cells from blood. The receptors shown here come from a human donor in good health. Some clones in this sample may be carry-over from other donors' samples. Both conserved end residues are part of each CDR3. The listing skips clone size in some rows; elsewhere it reads once, few, many or a size class.

J gene: TRBJ2-4; CDR3 length: 15; clone size: medium-sized; V gene: TRBV23-1; CDR3 protein: CASSQRRGAKNIQYF
J gene: TRBJ2-3; CDR3 length: 18; clone size: -; V gene: TRBV7-3; CDR3 protein: CASSLNPWGLERTDTQYF
J gene: TRBJ1-2; CDR3 length: 17; clone size: -; V gene: TRBV4-3; CDR3 protein: CASSQDTGTGANYGYTF
J gene: TRBJ2-1; CDR3 length: 14; clone size: -; V gene: TRBV29-1; CDR3 protein: CSVTPGVTYNEQFF
J gene: TRBJ2-7; CDR3 length: 11; clone size: -; V gene: TRBV21-1; CDR3 protein: CASSQGREQYF
J gene: TRBJ2-3; CDR3 length: 14; clone size: -; V gene: TRBV2; CDR3 protein: CASESGTARDTQYF
J gene: TRBJ1-2; CDR3 length: 14; clone size: -; V gene: TRBV23-1; CDR3 protein: CASKPGTGIYGYTF
J gene: TRBJ2-6; CDR3 length: 16; clone size: -; V gene: TRBV29-1; CDR3 protein: CSVEDLDSSGANVLTF
J gene: TRBJ2-7; CDR3 length: 13; clone size: -; V gene: TRBV20-1; CDR3 protein: CSANAGGLIEQYF
J gene: TRBJ2-7; CDR3 length: 13; clone size: -; V gene: TRBV3-1; CDR3 protein: CASRPTLGGEQYF
J gene: TRBJ2-7; CDR3 length: 12; clone size: -; V gene: TRBV5-6; CDR3 protein: CASSLTVTEQYF
J gene: TRBJ1-2; CDR3 length: 15; clone size: -; V gene: TRBV15; CDR3 protein: CATSRSRAPEYGYTF
J gene: TRBJ2-2; CDR3 length: 16; clone size: -; V gene: TRBV7-8; CDR3 protein: CASSFLRETNTGELFF
J gene: TRBJ2-7; CDR3 length: 13; clone size: -; V gene: TRBV7-6; CDR3 protein: CASSWGLALEQYF
J gene: TRBJ1-1; CDR3 length: 15; clone size: -; V gene: TRBV6-1; CDR3 protein: CASSEEMGPNTEAFF
J gene: TRBJ2-3; CDR3 length: 16; clone size: -; V gene: TRBV6-4; CDR3 protein: CASSDGSAGGADTQYF
J gene: TRBJ2-2; CDR3 length: 15; clone size: -; V gene: TRBV7-7; CDR3 protein: CASSLGEWSTGELFF
J gene: TRBJ1-4; CDR3 length: 14; clone size: -; V gene: TRBV7-9; CDR3 protein: CASSRMGVNEKLFF
J gene: TRBJ2-7; CDR3 length: 13; clone size: -; V gene: TRBV9; CDR3 protein: CASSPRTNYEQYF
J gene: TRBJ2-7; CDR3 length: 15; clone size: -; V gene: TRBV12-3/TRBV12-4; CDR3 protein: CASSSKTSGVYEQYF
J gene: TRBJ2-3; CDR3 length: 18; clone size: -; V gene: TRBV15; CDR3 protein: CATSRDPASGGAVDTQYF
J gene: TRBJ1-2; CDR3 length: 14; clone size: -; V gene: TRBV27; CDR3 protein: CASSSSAHYYGYTF
J gene: TRBJ2-3; CDR3 length: 14; clone size: -; V gene: TRBV28; CDR3 protein: CASTPRVSPDTQYF
J gene: TRBJ2-7; CDR3 length: 14; clone size: -; V gene: TRBV14; CDR3 protein: CASSQAGWSYEQYF
J gene: TRBJ2-5; CDR3 length: 15; clone size: -; V gene: TRBV7-2; CDR3 protein: CASSPTAGGYETQYF
J gene: TRBJ2-2; CDR3 length: 13; clone size: -; V gene: TRBV7-2; CDR3 protein: CASTLSSPGELFF
J gene: TRBJ2-7; CDR3 length: 15; clone size: -; V gene: TRBV6-4; CDR3 protein: CASASKGEGSYEQYF
J gene: TRBJ1-1; CDR3 length: 15; clone size: -; V gene: TRBV29-1; CDR3 protein: CSVTGTETTNTEAFF
J gene: TRBJ2-3; CDR3 length: 19; clone size: medium-sized; V gene: TRBV4-1; CDR3 protein: CASSQGSRLAGVSGDTQYF
J gene: TRBJ2-2; CDR3 length: 16; clone size: -; V gene: TRBV28; CDR3 protein: CASREAGSPDTGELFF
J gene: TRBJ1-1; CDR3 length: 14; clone size: -; V gene: TRBV19; CDR3 protein: CASTSIQGDTEAFF
J gene: TRBJ2-7; CDR3 length: 13; clone size: -; V gene: TRBV19; CDR3 protein: CANTDRYSYEQYF
J gene: TRBJ2-7; CDR3 length: 16; clone size: -; V gene: TRBV6-2/TRBV6-3; CDR3 protein: CASSYLTGEPSYEQYF
J gene: TRBJ2-7; CDR3 length: 15; clone size: -; V gene: TRBV21-1; CDR3 protein: CASSTQVESAYEQYF
J gene: TRBJ2-3; CDR3 length: 15; clone size: -; V gene: TRBV6-4; CDR3 protein: CASSDGTGGPDTQYF